This T cell receptor (beta chain) was retrieved from a study of blood T cell repertoires in COVID-19. Looking at the study overall: Collection of acute and convalescent COVID-19 samples took place in the United States, Italy and Spain. Sample material is recorded as cDNA or gDNA derived from T cells, B-cell-depleted T cells, or PBMCs.

Donors were grouped by their self-reported clinical history. CDR1 is SGDLS, CDR2 YYNGEE, per germline. Trimming at V came to 4 bases and at J to 4 bases, leaving 8 bases not matched to a gene. The CDR3 extends over 15 amino acids. Clones were read by immunoSEQ multiplex PCR, and TCRdb kept only the in-frame ones, dropping some. Of more than 300,000 clones in the sample, 70% to 90% are singletons; the top ten hold 5.5% to 6%. This TCR was recovered from a woman in her twenties or thirties who had recovered from COVID-19. The sequencing sample was made of PBMCs or T cells enriched from blood (not recorded which). The chain couples TRBV9 to TRBJ1-3, with TRBD1 identical over 7 bases. As DNA, the CDR3 is TGTGCCAGCAGCCCCAGGGGGGAATCAGGAAACACCATATATTTT. Its protein is CASSPRGESGNTIYF.